The entry that follows covers one T cell receptor (beta chain) sequence. Its antigen remains unknown. TCRdb's table, derived via immunoSEQ multiplex PCR, lists solely in-frame clones and lacks some. Of about 74,000 clones listed, roughly 83% are singletons. Germline V lookup: CDR1 ENHRY, CDR2 SYGVKD. Trimming cost V 3 bases and J 4 bases; bases outside gene matches: 6. The CDR3 is 14 residues long. This sample was taken from a study of OX40 agonist ivuxolimab in advanced cancers. Study-wide background: At 0.01 to 10 mg/kg, ivuxolimab was administered intravenously to patients every 2 weeks. The dose-escalation cohort was around 83% male, with a mean age of around 60 years, ranging roughly 23 to 85. Whole-study findings and limits: People who partly responded at 0.1-3.0 mg/kg had some of the least clonal expansion seen. Within 6 weeks, CD4+ and CD8+ blood T cells expanded clonally at 0.1 to 3.0 mg/kg.

This clonotype originated in an adult with an advanced solid tumor such as melanoma, head and neck, liver or kidney cancer. The chain joins TRBV10-3 to TRBJ2-7, with TRBD1 identical over 7 bases. The sequences come from CD4+ or CD8+ T cells sorted from blood, collected in a trial of the OX40 agonist ivuxolimab. Here the CDR3 DNA reads TGTGCCATCAGTGACCGGGACAGACCGTACGAGCAGTACTTC. It is translated as CAISDRDRPYEQYF.